The rows below give T cell receptor beta chains drawn from one sample of a study of T-cell reconstitution after alpha-beta-depleted transplantation in children. TCRdb redid the calling of the PCR reads with MiXCR, one entry per CDR3 protein. The data show about 580,000 distinct CDR3 sequences, with roughly 24% seen just once and about 14% held by the top ten. The source was PBMCs, mostly from graft donor cells, collected 360 days after TCRalphabeta/CD19-depleted stem cell transplant. All receptors come from a boy younger than two who had a stem cell transplant for acute myeloid leukemia, so the T cells may come from the graft donor. Each CDR3 is given with its conserved first and last residue. Fields, in order: clone size, J gene, V gene, D gene, CDR3 DNA, CDR3 protein. A D gene is named only where the DNA matches it firmly. Size values are once, few and many counts, or a class for expanded clones, and some rows have none.

abundance: many
j_gene: TRBJ2-1
v_gene: TRBV3-1
d_gene: .
CDR3nt: TGTGCCAGCAGGGACTGGGGGGATGAGCAGTTCTTC
CDR3aa: CASRDWGDEQFF

abundance: many
j_gene: TRBJ1-5
v_gene: TRBV5-1
d_gene: .
CDR3nt: TGCGCCAGCAGCTTGGGTGTAGATAGCAATCAGCCCCAGCATTTT
CDR3aa: CASSLGVDSNQPQHF

abundance: .
j_gene: TRBJ1-6
v_gene: TRBV6-1
d_gene: .
CDR3nt: TGTGCCAGCAGTCTCAGCCTCAGAGATTCACCCCTCCACTTT
CDR3aa: CASSLSLRDSPLHF

abundance: many
j_gene: TRBJ2-2
v_gene: TRBV20-1
d_gene: .
CDR3nt: TGCAGTGCTAGTGTTGCCGGGGAGCTGTTTTTT
CDR3aa: CSASVAGELFF

abundance: .
j_gene: TRBJ2-7
v_gene: TRBV5-1
d_gene: .
CDR3nt: TGCGCCAGCAGCTTGGGGATGGGTCGTAACGAGCAGTACTTC
CDR3aa: CASSLGMGRNEQYF

abundance: .
j_gene: TRBJ1-1
v_gene: TRBV28
d_gene: .
CDR3nt: TGTGCCAGCAGCCCCGGAGCAGCAGATGAAGCTTTCTTT
CDR3aa: CASSPGAADEAFF

abundance: .
j_gene: TRBJ2-2
v_gene: TRBV9
d_gene: .
CDR3nt: TGTGCCAGCAGCGTAGTTGCCGGGGAGCTGTTTTTT
CDR3aa: CASSVVAGELFF

abundance: many
j_gene: TRBJ2-3
v_gene: TRBV12-3/TRBV12-4
d_gene: .
CDR3nt: TGTGCCAGCAGTCGCGCGACGGTGGATACGCAGTATTTT
CDR3aa: CASSRATVDTQYF

abundance: .
j_gene: TRBJ1-1
v_gene: TRBV29-1
d_gene: .
CDR3nt: TGCAGCGTCGGGGGGGGAGCCGAAGCTTTCTTT
CDR3aa: CSVGGGAEAFF

abundance: .
j_gene: TRBJ2-3
v_gene: TRBV28
d_gene: TRBD2
CDR3nt: TGTGCCAGCAGTCTACCGGGACTAGCGGGGGGAATAGATACGCAGTATTTT
CDR3aa: CASSLPGLAGGIDTQYF

abundance: .
j_gene: TRBJ2-5
v_gene: TRBV20-1
d_gene: .
CDR3nt: TGCAGTGCTAGACGGGGGGCGGCGGAGACCCAGTACTTC
CDR3aa: CSARRGAAETQYF

abundance: many
j_gene: TRBJ2-1
v_gene: TRBV7-2
d_gene: TRBD1
CDR3nt: TGTGCCAGCAGCTTAGGGCCCACCGGGACAGGGGGATATCGTGAGCAGTTCTTC
CDR3aa: CASSLGPTGTGGYREQFF

abundance: .
j_gene: TRBJ2-5
v_gene: TRBV18
d_gene: TRBD1
CDR3nt: TGTGCCAGCTCACCACCGGGGGACAGGTACCAAGAGACCCAGTACTTC
CDR3aa: CASSPPGDRYQETQYF

abundance: .
j_gene: TRBJ2-5
v_gene: TRBV4-3
d_gene: TRBD2
CDR3nt: TGCGCCAGCAGCCAAGAGGCTAGCGGGGGGGCGGAAGAGACCCAGTACTTC
CDR3aa: CASSQEASGGAEETQYF

abundance: many
j_gene: TRBJ2-2
v_gene: TRBV24-1
d_gene: .
CDR3nt: TGTGCCACCAGTGACTCGACCCGGGGGGAGCTGTTTTTT
CDR3aa: CATSDSTRGELFF

abundance: .
j_gene: TRBJ1-1
v_gene: TRBV2
d_gene: .
CDR3nt: TGTGCCAGCATGACGGGATACACGAACACTGAAGCTTTCTTT
CDR3aa: CASMTGYTNTEAFF

abundance: .
j_gene: TRBJ1-6
v_gene: TRBV15
d_gene: .
CDR3nt: TGTGCCACCAGCAGTTATCCCCCGCTGTATAGGGAGAATTCACCCCTCCACTTT
CDR3aa: CATSSYPPLYRENSPLHF

abundance: few
j_gene: TRBJ1-2
v_gene: TRBV10-3
d_gene: TRBD1
CDR3nt: TGTGCCATCAGCCAGACAGGGCAGCGCGGCTACACCTTC
CDR3aa: CAISQTGQRGYTF

abundance: few
j_gene: TRBJ1-5
v_gene: TRBV27
d_gene: .
CDR3nt: TGTGCCAGCAGTTTGTTTCACCATAGTCAGCCCCAGCATTTT
CDR3aa: CASSLFHHSQPQHF

abundance: .
j_gene: TRBJ2-1
v_gene: TRBV12-3/TRBV12-4
d_gene: TRBD1
CDR3nt: TGTGCTACCGGGCCGGGACAGCCGTACAATGAGCAGTTCTTC
CDR3aa: CATGPGQPYNEQFF

abundance: many
j_gene: TRBJ2-7
v_gene: TRBV5-4
d_gene: TRBD2
CDR3nt: TGTGCCAGCAGCCTGAGGGGCGTCGGGGGGATATTTTACGAGCAGTACTTC
CDR3aa: CASSLRGVGGIFYEQYF

abundance: many
j_gene: TRBJ1-3
v_gene: TRBV7-2
d_gene: .
CDR3nt: TGTGCCAGCAGCTTAGCGCGTGGACATGGAGAAAACACCATATATTTT
CDR3aa: CASSLARGHGENTIYF

abundance: many
j_gene: TRBJ2-3
v_gene: TRBV5-1
d_gene: .
CDR3nt: TGCGCCAGCAGCTTGGTGTGGAGCGGCAGCACAGATACGCAGTATTTT
CDR3aa: CASSLVWSGSTDTQYF

abundance: .
j_gene: TRBJ1-4
v_gene: TRBV29-1
d_gene: TRBD1
CDR3nt: TGCAGCGCCTCCGGGACAGGGAGGGAGGCAACTAATGAAAAACTGTTTTTT
CDR3aa: CSASGTGREATNEKLFF

abundance: few
j_gene: TRBJ1-5
v_gene: TRBV28
d_gene: TRBD1
CDR3nt: TGTGCCAGCAGTCCCGGACAGGGGACTGGCAATCAGCCCCAGCATTTT
CDR3aa: CASSPGQGTGNQPQHF

abundance: many
j_gene: TRBJ1-6
v_gene: TRBV7-9
d_gene: TRBD1
CDR3nt: TGTGCCAGCAGCTCCGGTTTGACAGGGACTTCACCCCTCCACTTT
CDR3aa: CASSSGLTGTSPLHF

abundance: .
j_gene: TRBJ2-7
v_gene: TRBV11-2
d_gene: TRBD2
CDR3nt: TGTGCCAGCCAGCGCGGGGGTGCCTACGAGCAGTACTTC
CDR3aa: CASQRGGAYEQYF

abundance: .
j_gene: TRBJ2-3
v_gene: TRBV3-1
d_gene: .
CDR3nt: TGTGCCAGCAGCCAAGGGACTATCACAGATACGCAGTATTTT
CDR3aa: CASSQGTITDTQYF

abundance: .
j_gene: TRBJ1-1
v_gene: TRBV29-1
d_gene: .
CDR3nt: TGCAGCGTTGAGACTAGAGGGGGGGTAGAGAACACTGAAGCTTTCTTT
CDR3aa: CSVETRGGVENTEAFF

abundance: .
j_gene: TRBJ2-3
v_gene: TRBV6-2/TRBV6-3
d_gene: .
CDR3nt: TGTGCCAGCAGTTGGGGCAGGGCAACAGATACGCAGTATTTT
CDR3aa: CASSWGRATDTQYF

abundance: few
j_gene: TRBJ2-5
v_gene: TRBV18
d_gene: TRBD2
CDR3nt: TGTGCCAGCTCAACAGGACTAGCGGGGCAAGAGACCCAGTACTTC
CDR3aa: CASSTGLAGQETQYF

abundance: .
j_gene: TRBJ2-5
v_gene: TRBV20-1
d_gene: .
CDR3nt: TGCAGTGCCAGCGCGACAGAAGGAAAGACCCAGTACTTC
CDR3aa: CSASATEGKTQYF

abundance: many
j_gene: TRBJ1-1
v_gene: TRBV25-1
d_gene: TRBD1
CDR3nt: TGTGCCAGCAGTGATCCTGGGACAGGGTCGACCACTGAAGCTTTCTTT
CDR3aa: CASSDPGTGSTTEAFF

abundance: .
j_gene: TRBJ1-1
v_gene: TRBV7-2
d_gene: TRBD1
CDR3nt: TGTGCCAGCAGCTTTGAAAGGACAGGAGAAGCTTTCTTT
CDR3aa: CASSFERTGEAFF

abundance: .
j_gene: TRBJ2-1
v_gene: TRBV5-6
d_gene: TRBD2
CDR3nt: TGTGCCAGCTGCCTCGGGGGGAGCTCCTACAATGAGCAGTTCTTC
CDR3aa: CASCLGGSSYNEQFF

abundance: few
j_gene: TRBJ2-3
v_gene: TRBV5-4
d_gene: TRBD2
CDR3nt: TGTGCCAGCAGCTTGCCAGCGGGGGGGCCGGGAGATACGCAGTATTTT
CDR3aa: CASSLPAGGPGDTQYF

abundance: .
j_gene: TRBJ2-1
v_gene: TRBV25-1
d_gene: .
CDR3nt: TGTGCCAGCAGGTCCTATGAGCAGTTCTTC
CDR3aa: CASRSYEQFF

abundance: .
j_gene: TRBJ2-7
v_gene: TRBV12-3/TRBV12-4
d_gene: .
CDR3nt: TGTGCCAGCAGTTTACTAGGGAGGACGGAGCAGTACTTC
CDR3aa: CASSLLGRTEQYF

abundance: once
j_gene: TRBJ1-5
v_gene: TRBV7-9
d_gene: .
CDR3nt: TGTGCCAGCAGCCCCACAGGGAGCGGCCAGCCCCAGCATTTT
CDR3aa: CASSPTGSGQPQHF

abundance: .
j_gene: TRBJ1-5
v_gene: TRBV21-1
d_gene: .
CDR3nt: TGTGCCATCAAACCCGGGGATAGCAATCAGCCCCAGCATTTT
CDR3aa: CAIKPGDSNQPQHF

abundance: many
j_gene: TRBJ2-2
v_gene: TRBV6-2/TRBV6-3
d_gene: TRBD2
CDR3nt: TGTGCCAGCAGTTACGGACTAGCGCCCGGGGAGCTGTTTTTT
CDR3aa: CASSYGLAPGELFF

abundance: .
j_gene: TRBJ2-3
v_gene: TRBV21-1
d_gene: .
CDR3nt: TGTGCCAGCGGACAGGGGGTAGGCCGCCCTTTT
CDR3aa: CASGQGVGRPF

abundance: many
j_gene: TRBJ2-2
v_gene: TRBV20-1
d_gene: TRBD1
CDR3nt: TGCAGTGCTAGACTAGGACAGGGGGAGAACACCGGGGAGCTGTTTTTT
CDR3aa: CSARLGQGENTGELFF

abundance: many
j_gene: TRBJ1-2
v_gene: TRBV15
d_gene: TRBD1
CDR3nt: TGTGCCACCAGCATCTCGACAGGGGGAGGCTATGGCTACACCTTC
CDR3aa: CATSISTGGGYGYTF

abundance: .
j_gene: TRBJ1-4
v_gene: TRBV29-1
d_gene: TRBD1
CDR3nt: TGCAGCGGGGGACAGGGGATTTTCGAGGAACTGTTTTTT
CDR3aa: CSGGQGIFEELFF

abundance: few
j_gene: TRBJ2-1
v_gene: TRBV20-1
d_gene: TRBD2
CDR3nt: TGCAGTGCTCTACTAGCGGGGGTATACAATGAGCAGTTCTTC
CDR3aa: CSALLAGVYNEQFF

abundance: .
j_gene: TRBJ2-5
v_gene: TRBV24-1
d_gene: TRBD2
CDR3nt: TGTGCCACCAGCGTAAGCGGGGAGGAAGAGACCCAGTACTTC
CDR3aa: CATSVSGEEETQYF

abundance: .
j_gene: TRBJ1-1
v_gene: TRBV12-3/TRBV12-4
d_gene: .
CDR3nt: TGTGCCAGCCTACCCTCTCTGGGGGCTGAAGCTTTCTTT
CDR3aa: CASLPSLGAEAFF

abundance: .
j_gene: TRBJ1-4
v_gene: TRBV5-1
d_gene: TRBD1
CDR3nt: TGCGCCAGCAGCTTCGACAGGGATGAAAAACTGTTTTTT
CDR3aa: CASSFDRDEKLFF

abundance: .
j_gene: TRBJ2-3
v_gene: TRBV12-3/TRBV12-4
d_gene: TRBD2
CDR3nt: TGTGCCAGCAGTTCCCAGCGGGGTAGCACAGATACGCAGTATTTT
CDR3aa: CASSSQRGSTDTQYF

abundance: .
j_gene: TRBJ1-3
v_gene: TRBV5-1
d_gene: .
CDR3nt: TGCGCCAGCAGCCTGACGGGGGACTCTGGAAACACCATATATTTT
CDR3aa: CASSLTGDSGNTIYF

abundance: .
j_gene: TRBJ2-7
v_gene: TRBV21-1
d_gene: .
CDR3nt: TGTGCCAGCATTGGGGTACACTCCTACGAGCAGTACTTC
CDR3aa: CASIGVHSYEQYF